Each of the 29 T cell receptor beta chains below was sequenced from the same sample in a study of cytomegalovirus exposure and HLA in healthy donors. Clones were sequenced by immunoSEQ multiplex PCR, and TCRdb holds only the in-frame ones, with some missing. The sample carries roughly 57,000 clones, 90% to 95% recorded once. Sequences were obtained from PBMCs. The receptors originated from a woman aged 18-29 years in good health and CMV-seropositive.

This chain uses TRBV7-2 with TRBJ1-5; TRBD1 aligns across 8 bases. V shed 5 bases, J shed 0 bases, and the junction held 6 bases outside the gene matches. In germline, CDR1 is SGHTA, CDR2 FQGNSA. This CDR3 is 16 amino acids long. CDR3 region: CASSPGTGNSNQPQHF. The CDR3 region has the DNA TGTGCCAGCAGCCCGGGGACAGGAAATAGCAATCAGCCCCAGCATTTT.

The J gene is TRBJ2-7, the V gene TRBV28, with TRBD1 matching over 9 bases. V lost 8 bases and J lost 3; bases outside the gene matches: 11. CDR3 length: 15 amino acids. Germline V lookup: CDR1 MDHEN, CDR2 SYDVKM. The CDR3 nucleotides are TGTGCCAGCCTGGGTGAAGGACAGGGGATCTACGAGCAGTACTTC. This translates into CASLGEGQGIYEQYF.

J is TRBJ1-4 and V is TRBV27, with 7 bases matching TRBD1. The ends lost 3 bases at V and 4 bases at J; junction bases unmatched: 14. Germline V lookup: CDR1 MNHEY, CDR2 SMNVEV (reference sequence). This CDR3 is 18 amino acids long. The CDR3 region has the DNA TGTGCCAGCAGTTTTCGGACAGGCGCCCACCTTGTTAATGAAAAACTGTTTTTT. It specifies CASSFRTGAHLVNEKLFF.

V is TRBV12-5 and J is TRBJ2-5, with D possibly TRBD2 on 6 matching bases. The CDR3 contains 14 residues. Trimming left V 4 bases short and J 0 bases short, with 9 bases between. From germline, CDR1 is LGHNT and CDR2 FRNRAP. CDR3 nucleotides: TGTGCTAGTGGTTATGGGGACTACCAAGAGACCCAGTACTTC. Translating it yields CASGYGDYQETQYF.

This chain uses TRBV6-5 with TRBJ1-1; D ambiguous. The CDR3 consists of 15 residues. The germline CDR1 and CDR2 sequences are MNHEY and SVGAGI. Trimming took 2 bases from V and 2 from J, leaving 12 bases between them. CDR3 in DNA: TGTGCCAGCAGTTACGATACAGATCTTAACACTGAAGCTTTCTTT. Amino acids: CASSYDTDLNTEAFF.

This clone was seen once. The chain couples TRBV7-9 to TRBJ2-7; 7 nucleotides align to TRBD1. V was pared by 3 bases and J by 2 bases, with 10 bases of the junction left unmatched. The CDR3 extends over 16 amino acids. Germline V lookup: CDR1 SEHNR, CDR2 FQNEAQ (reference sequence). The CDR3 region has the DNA TGTGCCAGCAGCTTTCTTTTGTGGGGACAGACCTACGAGCAGTACTTC. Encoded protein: CASSFLLWGQTYEQYF.

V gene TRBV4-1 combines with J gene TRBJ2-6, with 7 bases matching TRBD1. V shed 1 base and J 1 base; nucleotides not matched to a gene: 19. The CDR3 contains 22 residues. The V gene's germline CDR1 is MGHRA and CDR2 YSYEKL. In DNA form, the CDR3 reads TGCGCCAGCAGCCAAGGTTTTTGGACAGGCACAGTAACTTGGTCTGGGGCCAACGTCCTGACTTTC. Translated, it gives CASSQGFWTGTVTWSGANVLTF.

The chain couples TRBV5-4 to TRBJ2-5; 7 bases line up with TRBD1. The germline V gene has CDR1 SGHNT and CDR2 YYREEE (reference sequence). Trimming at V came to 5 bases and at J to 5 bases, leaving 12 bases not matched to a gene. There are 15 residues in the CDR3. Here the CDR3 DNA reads TGTGCCAGCAGGACCCAGGGGGATGCAGGGGAGACCCAGTACTTC. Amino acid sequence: CASRTQGDAGETQYF.

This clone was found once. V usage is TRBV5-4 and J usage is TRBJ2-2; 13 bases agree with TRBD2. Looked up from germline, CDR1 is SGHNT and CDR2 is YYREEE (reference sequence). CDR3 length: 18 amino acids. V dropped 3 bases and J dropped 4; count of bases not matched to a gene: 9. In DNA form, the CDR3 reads TGTGCCAGCAGCTCTCGGACTAGCGGGGGTAAAGGCACCGGGGAGCTGTTTTTT. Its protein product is CASSSRTSGGKGTGELFF.

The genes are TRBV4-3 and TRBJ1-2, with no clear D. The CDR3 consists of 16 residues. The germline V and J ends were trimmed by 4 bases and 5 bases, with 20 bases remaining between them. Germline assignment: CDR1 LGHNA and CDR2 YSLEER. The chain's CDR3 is CASSRRRGLLEYGYTF. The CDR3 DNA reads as TGCGCCAGCAGCCGCCGGCGTGGTCTGCTGGAGTATGGCTACACCTTC.

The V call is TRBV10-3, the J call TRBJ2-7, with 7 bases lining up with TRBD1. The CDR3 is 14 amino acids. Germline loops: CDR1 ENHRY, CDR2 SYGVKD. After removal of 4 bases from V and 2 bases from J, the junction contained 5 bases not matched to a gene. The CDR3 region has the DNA TGTGCCATCAGTGGTACCGGGACAGCCTACGAGCAGTACTTC. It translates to CAISGTGTAYEQYF.

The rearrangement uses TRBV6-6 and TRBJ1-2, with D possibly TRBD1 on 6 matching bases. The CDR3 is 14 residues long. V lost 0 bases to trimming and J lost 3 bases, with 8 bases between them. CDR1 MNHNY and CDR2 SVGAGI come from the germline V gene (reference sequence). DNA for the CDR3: TGTGCCAGCAGTTACTCACAGGGTGACTATGGCTACACCTTC. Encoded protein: CASSYSQGDYGYTF.

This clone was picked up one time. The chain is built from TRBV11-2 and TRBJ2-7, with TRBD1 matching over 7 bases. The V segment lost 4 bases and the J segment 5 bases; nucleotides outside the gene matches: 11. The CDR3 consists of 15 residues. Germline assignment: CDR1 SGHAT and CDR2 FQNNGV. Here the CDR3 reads CASSYATNRGNEQYF. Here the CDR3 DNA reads TGTGCCAGCAGCTACGCCACGAACAGGGGCAACGAGCAGTACTTC.

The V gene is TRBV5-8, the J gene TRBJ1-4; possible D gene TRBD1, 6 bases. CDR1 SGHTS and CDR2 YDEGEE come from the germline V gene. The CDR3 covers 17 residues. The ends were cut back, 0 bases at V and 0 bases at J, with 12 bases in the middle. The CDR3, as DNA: TGTGCCAGCAGCTTGGTTCGACAGGCCTCAACTAATGAAAAACTGTTTTTT. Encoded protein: CASSLVRQASTNEKLFF.

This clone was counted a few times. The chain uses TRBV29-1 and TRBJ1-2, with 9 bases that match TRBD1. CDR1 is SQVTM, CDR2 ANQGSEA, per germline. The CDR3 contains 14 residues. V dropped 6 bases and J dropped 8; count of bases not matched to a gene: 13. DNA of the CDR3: TGCAGCGTAGTGCTTCGGACAGGGGTCGAGGGCTACACCTTC. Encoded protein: CSVVLRTGVEGYTF.

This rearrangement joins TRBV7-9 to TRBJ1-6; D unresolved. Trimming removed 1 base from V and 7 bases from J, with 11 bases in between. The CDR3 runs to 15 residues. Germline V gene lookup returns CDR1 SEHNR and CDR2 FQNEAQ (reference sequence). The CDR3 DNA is TGTGCCAGCAGCTTAGACGGGGTGGGAAATTCACCCCTCCACTTT. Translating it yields CASSLDGVGNSPLHF.

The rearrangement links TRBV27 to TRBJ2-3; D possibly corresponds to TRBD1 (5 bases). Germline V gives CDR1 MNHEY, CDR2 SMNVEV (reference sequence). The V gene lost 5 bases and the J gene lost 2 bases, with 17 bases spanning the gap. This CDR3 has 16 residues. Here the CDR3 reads CASSRSIAGNTDTQYF. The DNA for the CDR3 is TGTGCCAGCAGTCGATCCATCGCAGGGAACACAGATACGCAGTATTTT.

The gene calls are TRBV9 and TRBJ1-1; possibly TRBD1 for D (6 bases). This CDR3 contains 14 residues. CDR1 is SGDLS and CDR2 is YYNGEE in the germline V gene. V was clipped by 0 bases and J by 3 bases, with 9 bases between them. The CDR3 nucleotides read TGTGCCAGCAGCGTAGCCCGGACAGACACTGAAGCTTTCTTT. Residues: CASSVARTDTEAFF. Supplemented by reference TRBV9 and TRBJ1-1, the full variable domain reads DSGVTQTPKHLITATGQRVTLRCSPRSGDLSVYWYQQSLDQGLQFLIQYYNGEERAKGNILERFSAQQFPDLHSELNLSSLELGDSALYFCASSVARTDTEAFFGQGTRLTVV.

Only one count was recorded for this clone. CDR3 sequence (DNA): TGCGCCAGCAGCTTGGGTCAGGGGAACACCGGGGAGCTGTTTTTT. Protein: CASSLGQGNTGELFF. The chain recombines TRBV5-1 with TRBJ2-2; D possibly corresponds to TRBD1 (5 bases). V was trimmed by 0 bases and J by 1 base, leaving 7 bases between them. CDR1 is SGHRS and CDR2 is YFSETQ in the germline V gene. The CDR3 extends over 15 amino acids.

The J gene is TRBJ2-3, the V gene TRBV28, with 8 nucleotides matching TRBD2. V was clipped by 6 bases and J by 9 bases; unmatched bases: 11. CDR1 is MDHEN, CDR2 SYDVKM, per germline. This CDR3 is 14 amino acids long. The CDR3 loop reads CASRKAVAGQTQYF. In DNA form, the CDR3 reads TGTGCCAGCAGGAAGGCCGTAGCGGGGCAAACGCAGTATTTT.

The DNA of the CDR3 is TGTGCCAGCAGCCCCGGGACAGCCCTAGCGGGCTACGAGCAGTACTTC. Its protein is CASSPGTALAGYEQYF. The chain links TRBV5-4 to TRBJ2-7; D is possibly TRBD2 (8 bases). The CDR3 is made up of 16 amino acids. Germline V CDR1 and CDR2: SGHNT, YYREEE (reference sequence). Trimming left V 4 bases short and J 3 bases short, with 20 bases between.

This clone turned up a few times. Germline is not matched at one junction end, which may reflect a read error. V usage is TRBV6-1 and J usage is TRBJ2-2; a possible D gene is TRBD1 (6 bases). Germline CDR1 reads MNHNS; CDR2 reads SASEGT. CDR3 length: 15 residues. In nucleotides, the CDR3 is TGTGCCAGTAGTGGACGTTCCAGGGGAGACGGGGAGCTGTTTTTT. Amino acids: CASSGRSRGDGELFF.

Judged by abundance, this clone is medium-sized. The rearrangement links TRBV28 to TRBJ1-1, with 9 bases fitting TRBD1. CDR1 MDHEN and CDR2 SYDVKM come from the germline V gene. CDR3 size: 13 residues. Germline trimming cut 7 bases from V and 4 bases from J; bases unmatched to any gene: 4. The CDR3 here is CASTRDRVTEAFF. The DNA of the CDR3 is TGTGCCAGCACCCGGGACAGGGTCACTGAAGCTTTCTTT.

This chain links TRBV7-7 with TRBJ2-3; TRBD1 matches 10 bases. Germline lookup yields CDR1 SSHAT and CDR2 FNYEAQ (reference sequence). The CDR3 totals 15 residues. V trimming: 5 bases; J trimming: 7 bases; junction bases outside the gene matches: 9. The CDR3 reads CASSPDWGQGNTQYF. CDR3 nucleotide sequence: TGTGCCAGCAGCCCAGATTGGGGACAGGGGAATACGCAGTATTTT.

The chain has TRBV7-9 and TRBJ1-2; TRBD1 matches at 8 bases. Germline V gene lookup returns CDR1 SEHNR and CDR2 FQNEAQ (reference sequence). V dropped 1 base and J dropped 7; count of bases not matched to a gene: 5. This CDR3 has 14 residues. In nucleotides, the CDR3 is TGTGCCAGCAGCTTAGGGACAGGGAAGTCTGGCTACACCTTC. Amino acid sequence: CASSLGTGKSGYTF.

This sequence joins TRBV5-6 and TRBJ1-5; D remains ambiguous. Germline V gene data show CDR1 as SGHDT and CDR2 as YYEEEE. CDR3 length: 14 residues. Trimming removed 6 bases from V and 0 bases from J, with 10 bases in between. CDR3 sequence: CASTSLASNQPQHF. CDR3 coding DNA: TGTGCCAGCACCTCCTTGGCTAGCAATCAGCCCCAGCATTTT.

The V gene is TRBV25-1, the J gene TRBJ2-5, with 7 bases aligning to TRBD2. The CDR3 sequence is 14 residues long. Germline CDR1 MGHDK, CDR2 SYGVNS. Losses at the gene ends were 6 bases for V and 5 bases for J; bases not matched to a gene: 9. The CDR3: CASRLGLPGETQYF. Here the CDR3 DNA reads TGTGCCAGCAGGTTGGGACTACCCGGGGAGACCCAGTACTTC.

The chain's CDR3 is CASSPAGGSTDTQYF. DNA of the CDR3: TGTGCCAGCAGCCCAGCGGGGGGGTCCACAGATACGCAGTATTTT. The chain recombines TRBV7-2 with TRBJ2-3; 10 bases match TRBD2. The germline V gene encodes CDR1 SGHTA and CDR2 FQGNSA. Losses at the gene ends were 5 bases for V and 2 bases for J; bases not matched to a gene: 4. This CDR3 contains 15 residues.

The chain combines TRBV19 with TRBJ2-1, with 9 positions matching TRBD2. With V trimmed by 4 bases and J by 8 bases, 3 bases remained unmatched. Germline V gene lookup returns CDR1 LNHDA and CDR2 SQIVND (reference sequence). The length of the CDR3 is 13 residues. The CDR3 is CASSRLAGYEQFF. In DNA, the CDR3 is TGTGCCAGTAGTAGGCTAGCGGGGTATGAGCAGTTCTTC. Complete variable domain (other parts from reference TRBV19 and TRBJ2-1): DGGITQSPKYLFRKEGQNVTLSCEQNLNHDAMYWYRQDPGQGLRLIYYSQIVNDFQKGDIAEGYSVSREKKESFPLTVTSAQKNPTAFYLCASSRLAGYEQFFGPGTRLTVL.